The clone carrying this T cell receptor beta chain has a handful of counts. The sample originates from a study of blood T cell repertoires in COVID-19. Looking at the study overall: Spain, Italy and the United States supplied samples that represented acute and convalescent COVID-19. Sources were T cells, B-cell-depleted T cells, or PBMCs; the material itself was cDNA or gDNA.

Methods used by the authors: From reference gene primer amplification, estimates of nucleated cell counts were derived. The repertoire was sequenced with immunoSEQ multiplex PCR; TCRdb's copy has only in-frame clones and lacks some. The DNA gave D and trimming, while V, J and clone size come from that table. The table shows 130,000 to 150,000 clones, with more than 75% occurring only once. Germline CDR1 reads SGHTA; CDR2 reads FQGTGA. The CDR3 is 13 residues long. Trimming removed 5 bases at V and 5 bases at J, with 11 bases between. Sequenced material: peripheral blood. The clonotype originates from a man aged 50 to 60 who had recovered from COVID-19. The V gene is TRBV7-3, the J gene TRBJ2-3; no firm D call. The CDR3 bases are TGTGCCAGCAGCCCCGCCGGCGGAGATACGCAGTATTTT. It translates to CASSPAGGDTQYF.